A selection of T cell receptor beta chains follows, all from one sample in a study of blood T cells in healthy people across ages. TCRdb re-called the 5' RACE reads through MiXCR, storing one row per CDR3 protein. The data show roughly 800,000 distinct CDR3 sequences, more than 45% seen once. Sequencing was done on a sample of blood. These receptors were collected from a young man in good health. CDR3s include the opening cysteine and the closing phenylalanine or tryptophan. Fields, in order: J gene, D gene, V gene, clone size, CDR3 protein, CDR3 DNA. A D gene is named only where the DNA matches it firmly. Not every row has a clone size; where given, it reads once, few, many or a size class.

J: TRBJ2-3
D: TRBD2
V: TRBV14
size: .
CDR3: CASSLRLAGDPQYF
DNA: TGTGCCAGCAGCCTCAGACTAGCGGGAGATCCGCAGTATTTT

J: TRBJ2-1
D: TRBD2
V: TRBV7-9
size: .
CDR3: CASSPRIAGYNEQFF
DNA: TGTGCCAGCAGTCCTCGAATAGCGGGTTACAATGAGCAGTTCTTC

J: TRBJ1-5
D: .
V: TRBV24-1
size: .
CDR3: CATSDLGHLINQPQHF
DNA: TGTGCCACCAGTGATTTAGGACACCTTATCAATCAGCCCCAGCATTTT

J: TRBJ2-6
D: .
V: TRBV7-2
size: .
CDR3: CASSLALAAAGANVLTF
DNA: TGTGCCAGCAGCTTAGCTCTTGCGGCAGCTGGGGCCAACGTCCTGACTTTC

J: TRBJ2-1
D: TRBD2
V: TRBV9
size: once
CDR3: CASSVTPLASGSLDEQFF
DNA: TGTGCCAGCAGCGTCACCCCTCTCGCGAGCGGGAGCCTCGATGAGCAGTTCTTC

J: TRBJ1-1
D: .
V: TRBV3-1
size: .
CDR3: CASSQGLRGEAFF
DNA: TGTGCCAGCAGCCAAGGACTGAGGGGTGAAGCTTTCTTT

J: TRBJ1-2
D: TRBD1
V: TRBV27
size: .
CDR3: CASSLSWDTRGYGYTF
DNA: TGTGCCAGCAGTTTATCGTGGGACACCAGGGGGTATGGCTACACCTTC

J: TRBJ2-7
D: TRBD1
V: TRBV25-1
size: .
CDR3: CVSSPWETGENYEQYF
DNA: TGTGTCAGCAGCCCTTGGGAGACAGGGGAAAACTACGAGCAGTACTTC

J: TRBJ2-1
D: .
V: TRBV7-9
size: few
CDR3: CASTLYRHEQFF
DNA: TGTGCCAGCACCCTTTACCGTCATGAGCAGTTCTTC

J: TRBJ2-4
D: .
V: TRBV29-1
size: few
CDR3: CSVDLGQGGKNIQYF
DNA: TGCAGCGTCGACCTGGGGCAGGGCGGCAAAAACATTCAGTACTTC

J: TRBJ2-1
D: TRBD2
V: TRBV6-5
size: few
CDR3: CASRPSGGYNEQFF
DNA: TGTGCCAGCAGACCAAGCGGGGGCTACAATGAGCAGTTCTTC

J: TRBJ1-2
D: .
V: TRBV25-1
size: .
CDR3: CASGARGNDYGYTF
DNA: TGTGCCAGTGGGGCCCGCGGGAACGACTATGGCTACACCTTC

J: TRBJ2-3
D: TRBD1
V: TRBV4-3
size: .
CDR3: CASSPGTGEDTQYF
DNA: TGCGCCAGCAGCCCGGGGACAGGGGAGGATACGCAGTATTTT

J: TRBJ1-2
D: .
V: TRBV6-5
size: .
CDR3: CASTRGPYYGYTF
DNA: TGTGCCAGCACTAGGGGCCCTTACTATGGCTACACCTTC

J: TRBJ1-2
D: .
V: TRBV5-1
size: few
CDR3: CASSLLADTTKGYTF
DNA: TGCGCCAGCAGCTTGCTGGCAGATACTACTAAGGGCTACACCTTC

J: TRBJ2-2
D: TRBD1
V: TRBV2
size: .
CDR3: CASSRDSSNTGELFF
DNA: TGTGCCAGCAGTAGGGACAGTTCGAACACCGGGGAGCTGTTTTTT

J: TRBJ2-3
D: TRBD1
V: TRBV12-3/TRBV12-4
size: few
CDR3: CASSPRQGAVDTQYF
DNA: TGTGCCAGCAGTCCGAGACAGGGGGCCGTAGATACGCAGTATTTT

J: TRBJ2-3
D: TRBD1
V: TRBV20-1
size: .
CDR3: CSSGGQGQFTDTQYF
DNA: TGCAGCTCAGGGGGACAGGGGCAGTTCACAGATACGCAGTATTTT

J: TRBJ2-7
D: .
V: TRBV20-1
size: .
CDR3: CSARIGSSEQYF
DNA: TGCAGTGCTAGAATCGGTAGTTCCGAGCAGTACTTC

J: TRBJ2-1
D: TRBD2
V: TRBV28
size: .
CDR3: CASSEPSGRTYNEQFF
DNA: TGTGCCAGCAGTGAACCTAGCGGGCGGACCTACAATGAGCAGTTCTTC

J: TRBJ1-3
D: .
V: TRBV11-2
size: .
CDR3: CASSLGGGNTIYF
DNA: TGTGCCAGCAGCTTGGGAGGAGGAAACACCATATATTTT

J: TRBJ2-5
D: .
V: TRBV9
size: .
CDR3: CASSRDSGLGTQYF
DNA: TGTGCCAGCAGCAGGGACTCCGGTCTCGGGACCCAGTACTTC

J: TRBJ2-3
D: .
V: TRBV7-2
size: .
CDR3: CASSPILRSTDTQYF
DNA: TGTGCCAGCAGCCCCATCCTGAGGAGCACCGATACGCAGTATTTT

J: TRBJ2-5
D: .
V: TRBV29-1
size: few
CDR3: CSVAPGTTFQTQYF
DNA: TGCAGCGTCGCTCCCGGGACAACCTTTCAGACCCAGTACTTC

J: TRBJ2-5
D: TRBD1
V: TRBV4-3
size: .
CDR3: CASSQGQGAPETQYF
DNA: TGCGCCAGCAGCCAAGGACAGGGGGCGCCGGAGACCCAGTACTTC

J: TRBJ1-1
D: .
V: TRBV28
size: .
CDR3: CASSSRVGSTEAFF
DNA: TGTGCCAGCAGTTCCAGGGTAGGGTCCACTGAAGCTTTCTTT

J: TRBJ2-7
D: .
V: TRBV27
size: .
CDR3: CASSSPVRDYEQYF
DNA: TGTGCCAGCAGTTCCCCGGTCCGGGACTACGAGCAGTACTTC

J: TRBJ2-3
D: .
V: TRBV25-1
size: few
CDR3: CASRGLTGTQYF
DNA: TGTGCCAGCAGGGGTCTAACAGGGACGCAGTATTTT

J: TRBJ2-5
D: .
V: TRBV10-3
size: few
CDR3: CVISELEGAGETQYF
DNA: TGTGTCATCAGTGAGTTGGAGGGCGCGGGAGAGACCCAGTACTTC

J: TRBJ2-7
D: .
V: TRBV6-2/TRBV6-3
size: .
CDR3: CASSYGLNEQYF
DNA: TGTGCCAGCAGTTACGGGCTAAACGAGCAGTACTTC

J: TRBJ1-1
D: .
V: TRBV20-1
size: .
CDR3: CSASQGFVAFF
DNA: TGCAGTGCTAGCCAGGGTTTTGTAGCTTTCTTT

J: TRBJ1-2
D: .
V: TRBV24-1
size: .
CDR3: CATSDPRGGANYGYTF
DNA: TGTGCCACCAGTGATCCCAGGGGCGGAGCCAACTATGGCTACACCTTC

J: TRBJ2-7
D: TRBD2
V: TRBV9
size: .
CDR3: CASRGTSGRELSYEQYF
DNA: TGTGCCAGCAGAGGGACTAGCGGGAGGGAATTATCCTACGAGCAGTACTTC